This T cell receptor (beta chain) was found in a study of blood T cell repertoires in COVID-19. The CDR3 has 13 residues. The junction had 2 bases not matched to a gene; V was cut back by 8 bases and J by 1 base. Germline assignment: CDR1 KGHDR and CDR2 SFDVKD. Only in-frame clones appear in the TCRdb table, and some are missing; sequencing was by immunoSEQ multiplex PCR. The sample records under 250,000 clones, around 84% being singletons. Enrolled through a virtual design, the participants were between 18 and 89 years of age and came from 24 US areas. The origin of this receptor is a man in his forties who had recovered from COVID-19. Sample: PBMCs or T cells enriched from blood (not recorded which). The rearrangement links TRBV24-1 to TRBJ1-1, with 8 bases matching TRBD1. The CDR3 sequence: CATTGTGNTEAFF. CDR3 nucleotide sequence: TGTGCCACCACCGGGACAGGGAACACTGAAGCTTTCTTT.